Listed here are 28 T cell receptor beta chains from one sample, sequenced in a study of T cell repertoires in cytomegalovirus infection. TCRdb called the reads again in MiXCR, with one record for every CDR3 protein. The sample carries 200,000 or so distinct CDR3 sequences, 28% recorded once. Sequenced: PBMCs. These TCRs come from a human donor in good health (CMV status not recorded). Some clones in this sample may be carry-over from other donors' samples.

The V gene is TRBV11-2, the J gene TRBJ2-5, with 8 bases that match TRBD2. This CDR3 has 15 amino acids. V was clipped by 5 bases and J by 2 bases; unmatched bases: 7. Germline V gene lookup returns CDR1 SGHAT and CDR2 FQNNGV. The CDR3 nucleotides read TGTGCCAGCAGCCCACCCGGGAGGGGACAAGAGACCCAGTACTTC. Its translation is CASSPPGRGQETQYF.

This clonotype was found a few times. The gene calls are TRBV7-2 and TRBJ1-1, with D possibly being TRBD1 (6 bases). This CDR3 contains 15 residues. V dropped 2 bases and J dropped 1 base, with 11 bases sitting between them. Germline-derived CDR1 and CDR2 are SGHTA and FQGNSA. The CDR3 sequence: CASSLFRDTNTEAFF. DNA for the CDR3: TGTGCCAGCAGCTTATTCCGGGACACGAACACTGAAGCTTTCTTT.

Concerning this clonotype itself: The junction and the germline gene differ at one end; a read error may be behind it. The V and J genes are TRBV15 and TRBJ2-3, with 11 bases fitting TRBD2. There are 15 residues in the CDR3. The V gene's germline CDR1 is LNHNV and CDR2 YYDKDF (reference sequence). The CDR3 region is CATSISGGASDTRYF. CDR3 sequence (DNA): TGTGCCACCAGCATTAGCGGGGGGGCCTCAGATACGCGGTATTTT.

As to this clonotype: The conserved phenylalanine or tryptophan is not found at the CDR3 terminus, so this likely reflects a read error. The chain is built from TRBV7-2 and TRBJ1-4, with no clear D. Trimming took off 1 base at V and 3 bases at J, with 12 bases between the two ends. This CDR3 is built from 16 residues. Germline CDR1 SGHTA, CDR2 FQGNSA. CDR3 loop: CASSLGVQGSNEKLFY. Here the CDR3 DNA reads TGTGCCAGCAGCTTAGGGGTTCAAGGCTCTAATGAAAAACTGTTTTAT.

The V and J genes are TRBV25-1 and TRBJ1-5; D remains unclear. The CDR3 runs 12 residues. Looked up from germline, CDR1 is MGHDK and CDR2 is SYGVNS. The V gene lost 7 bases and the J gene lost 4 bases, with 8 bases spanning the gap. DNA for the CDR3: TGTGCCAGCAAAGGCCCAAATCAGCCCCAGCATTTT. This encodes CASKGPNQPQHF.

The chain is built from TRBV7-2 and TRBJ1-5; D is unresolved. V was clipped by 5 bases and J by 5 bases, with 22 bases between them. This CDR3 is 17 amino acids long. Looked up from germline, CDR1 is SGHTA and CDR2 is FQGNSA. In nucleotides, the CDR3 is TGTGCCAGCAGCCCTTCACACGTGGGGATGTACGATCAGCCCCAGCATTTT. Protein product: CASSPSHVGMYDQPQHF.

This clonotype was observed many times. The chain employs TRBV2 and TRBJ2-2, with D perhaps matching TRBD1 (6 bases). Germline V gene sequence: CDR1 SNHLY, CDR2 FYNNEI. Trimming removed 6 bases at V and 4 bases at J, with 12 bases between. The CDR3 length is 14 residues. The CDR3 DNA is TGTGCCAGCAGGGAACAGGGACCCACCGGGGAGCTGTTTTTT. The encoded protein is CASREQGPTGELFF.

This clonotype was seen more than once but under ten times. V and J are TRBV6-6 and TRBJ2-7; D is possibly TRBD1 (6 bases). Trimming removed 4 bases from V and 3 bases from J, with 13 bases in between. Germline V gives CDR1 MNHNY, CDR2 SVGAGI (reference sequence). This CDR3 comprises 14 residues. The CDR3 spells CASSSKQGNYEQYF. CDR3 nucleotide sequence: TGTGCCAGCAGTTCGAAACAGGGAAACTACGAGCAGTACTTC.

The sample holds a few counts of this clonotype. The chain recombines TRBV5-1 with TRBJ2-5; D not resolved. In germline, CDR1 is SGHRS, CDR2 YFSETQ. The CDR3 contains 14 residues. With 0 bases removed from V and 7 bases from J, the gap between germline ends came to 13 bases. CDR3 sequence: CASSLDSIEATQYF. DNA for the CDR3: TGCGCCAGCAGCTTGGACTCTATAGAGGCGACCCAGTACTTC.

This clonotype has a handful of counts. J is TRBJ1-2 and V is TRBV4-2; D not certain. From germline, CDR1 is LGHNA and CDR2 YNFKEQ. V lost 4 bases, J lost 6 bases, and 18 bases lay in between. This CDR3 is 15 amino acids long. The DNA for the CDR3 is TGTGCCAGCAGCCTCCACCGGAACACTTTCGATGGCTACACCTTC. Amino acid sequence: CASSLHRNTFDGYTF.

The sample holds many counts of this clonotype. J is TRBJ1-6 and V is TRBV7-2, with TRBD1 matching 7 bases. CDR1 and CDR2 from the germline V gene are SGHTA and FQGNSA. The length of the CDR3 is 15 residues. Trimming took 4 bases from V and 7 from J; bases not matched to a gene: 7. CDR3: CASSSRTGLNSPLHF. For the CDR3, the DNA is TGTGCCAGCAGCTCCCGGACAGGCCTCAATTCACCCCTCCACTTT.

The V gene is TRBV30, the J gene TRBJ2-7, with TRBD1 matching 11 bases. Germline loops: CDR1 GTSNPN, CDR2 SVGIG (reference sequence). The ends lost 0 bases at V and 2 bases at J; junction bases unmatched: 3. The length of the CDR3 is 15 residues. Written as DNA, the CDR3 is TGTGCCTGGAGTGTAGGGACAGGGGGGGCCTACGAGCAGTACTTC. Encoded protein: CAWSVGTGGAYEQYF.

Notes on this clonotype: Given a much more abundant clone one base away, this may be a read error. The chain links TRBV5-5 to TRBJ2-2, with D maybe TRBD1 (5 bases). The CDR3 contains 16 residues. The germline V gene has CDR1 SGHKS and CDR2 YYEKEE (reference sequence). The CDR3 loop reads CVSSLEGALGTGELFF. CDR3 nucleotides: TGTGTCAGCAGCTTGGAAGGGGCCCTGGGGACCGGGGAGCTGTTTTTT.

Only a few counts were recorded for this clonotype. This chain joins TRBV15 and TRBJ1-4; TRBD1 matches 7 bases. This CDR3 contains 15 residues. The V gene's germline CDR1 is LNHNV and CDR2 YYDKDF (reference sequence). The V and J ends lost 4 bases and 2 bases, in that order; junction bases with no gene match: 4. The CDR3 spells CATSTNRGTNEKLFF. CDR3 DNA sequence: TGTGCCACCAGCACCAACAGGGGCACTAATGAAAAACTGTTTTTT.

This clonotype was seen more than once but under ten times. J is TRBJ2-3 and V is TRBV7-2; D is unresolved. CDR3 length: 16 residues. Germline V gene data show CDR1 as SGHTA and CDR2 as FQGNSA. Trimming removed 3 bases from V and 0 bases from J, with 13 bases in between. CDR3 nucleotide sequence: TGTGCCAGCAGCTTCTCCCCTAGACTGAGCACAGATACGCAGTATTTT. Encoded protein: CASSFSPRLSTDTQYF.

This clonotype was counted ten times or more. The rearrangement joins TRBV7-2 to TRBJ2-7, with TRBD1 matching over 9 bases. CDR1 is SGHTA and CDR2 is FQGNSA in the germline V gene. V lost 1 base to trimming and J lost 6 bases; unmatched junction nucleotides: 7. The CDR3 loop spans 15 amino acids. The DNA for the CDR3 is TGTGCCAGCAGCTTAGAAGGGACAGGGCTAAGCGAGCAGTACTTC. Its protein product is CASSLEGTGLSEQYF.

The chain couples TRBV12-5 to TRBJ1-1, with D possibly being TRBD1 (5 bases). The CDR3 has 14 residues. Per the germline V gene, CDR1 is LGHNT and CDR2 is FRNRAP. V lost 4 bases and J 5 bases, leaving 14 bases between the germline ends. The CDR3 region is CASGYGGGRTEAFF. CDR3 bases: TGTGCTAGTGGTTATGGGGGGGGTCGAACTGAAGCTTTCTTT.

Concerning this clonotype itself: The final CDR3 position lacks the conserved phenylalanine or tryptophan, pointing to a likely read error. The V call is TRBV19, the J call TRBJ2-6, with unresolved D. Germline assignment: CDR1 LNHDA and CDR2 SQIVND (reference sequence). The CDR3 runs 14 residues. V was clipped by 3 bases and J by 4 bases, with 7 bases between them. DNA of the CDR3: TGTGCCAGTAGTATGCCCGGGGGGGCCAACGTCCTGACTCTC. Amino acid sequence: CASSMPGGANVLTL.

This clonotype turned up a few times. The rearrangement uses TRBV6-1 and TRBJ2-1, with 12 bases aligning to TRBD2. Germline-derived CDR1 and CDR2 are MNHNS and SASEGT. CDR3 length equals 15 residues. J lost 12 bases, V lost 3 bases, and 9 bases had no gene match. In DNA form, the CDR3 reads TGTGCCAGCAGTGATGGACTAGCGGGGTCCCCTGGGCAGTTCTTC. Its protein product is CASSDGLAGSPGQFF.

The V call is TRBV29-1, the J call TRBJ1-1; 8 bases fit TRBD1. CDR1 and CDR2 (germline): SQVTM, ANQGSEA. The trim removed 7 bases at V and 2 bases at J, leaving 6 bases unmatched. The CDR3 contains 13 residues. CDR3 DNA sequence: TGCAGCGGAAACAGGGGGACTAACACTGAAGCTTTCTTT. Translating it yields CSGNRGTNTEAFF.

The chain employs TRBV7-9 and TRBJ2-1, with a tentative D call TRBD1 (6 bases). CDR1 and CDR2 (germline): SEHNR, FQNEAQ (reference sequence). Trimming removed 5 bases from V and 7 bases from J, with 9 bases in between. CDR3 length: 12 residues. The DNA for the CDR3 is TGTGCCAGCAGCGGACAGATTAATGAGCAGTTCTTC. Its protein product is CASSGQINEQFF. The full variable domain, rest sourced from reference TRBV7-9 and TRBJ2-1, is DTGVSQNPRHKITKRGQNVTFRCDPISEHNRLYWYRQTLGQGPEFLTYFQNEAQLEKSRLLSDRFSAERPKGSFSTLEIQRTEQGDSAMYLCASSGQINEQFFGPGTRLTVL.

The rearrangement joins TRBV6-2 or TRBV6-3 to TRBJ1-5; unclear D gene. Germline V gives CDR1 MNHEY, CDR2 SVGEGT. This CDR3 contains 13 residues. Trimming removed 8 bases from V and 2 bases from J, with 10 bases in between. CDR3 region: CASSTGGNQPQHF. CDR3 coding DNA: TGTGCCAGCTCCACGGGTGGCAATCAGCCCCAGCATTTT.

This clonotype was seen a handful of times. The CDR3 protein is CASRGLAVRETQYF. The CDR3 nucleotides are TGTGCCAGCAGGGGACTAGCTGTTCGGGAGACCCAGTACTTC. J is TRBJ2-5 and V is TRBV6-2 or TRBV6-3, with 9 positions matching TRBD2. The V gene end was trimmed by 6 bases and the J gene end by 5 bases; junction bases not matched to a gene: 7. CDR1 and CDR2 from the germline V gene are MNHEY and SVGEGT. The CDR3 is 14 residues long.

This clonotype was seen only a few times. The chain links TRBV12-3 or TRBV12-4 to TRBJ1-2; D possibly corresponds to TRBD1 (5 bases). The V and J ends lost 8 bases and 6 bases respectively, with 13 bases between them. The CDR3 runs 12 residues. The CDR3 here is CASGFGGDGYTF. CDR3 sequence (DNA): TGTGCCAGCGGCTTTGGGGGTGATGGCTACACCTTC.

This clonotype occurred a few times. The chain recombines TRBV2 with TRBJ2-1; 8 nucleotides align to TRBD1. Germline V gene sequence: CDR1 SNHLY, CDR2 FYNNEI. V shed 7 bases and J 9 bases; nucleotides not matched to a gene: 5. This CDR3 contains 12 residues. CDR3 residues: CASTPDRAEQFF. The CDR3 nucleotides read TGTGCCAGCACCCCGGACAGGGCTGAGCAGTTCTTC.

This clonotype occurred a few times. This rearrangement joins TRBV6-2 or TRBV6-3 to TRBJ2-7, with TRBD2 as a possible D gene (5 bases). CDR1 and CDR2 (germline): MNHEY, SVGEGT. Trimming shortened V by 2 bases and J by 9 bases, and 11 bases separated the two germline ends. This CDR3 is built from 12 residues. This chain's CDR3 is CASSYPAGGQYF. In DNA form, the CDR3 reads TGTGCCAGCAGTTACCCGGCAGGAGGGCAGTACTTC.

The chain employs TRBV20-1 and TRBJ2-1; 7 positions match TRBD2. Trimming cost V 0 bases and J 5 bases; bases outside gene matches: 13. The CDR3 has 17 amino acids. Germline V gene lookup returns CDR1 DFQATT and CDR2 SNEGSKA (reference sequence). As DNA, the CDR3 is TGCAGTGCTAGAGATACTTCGCGGCGGGGGTATGACAATGAGCAGTTCTTC. Encoded protein: CSARDTSRRGYDNEQFF.

The chain employs TRBV12-3 or TRBV12-4 and TRBJ2-3; D is possibly TRBD1 or TRBD2 (5 bases each). The CDR3 runs 14 residues. Trimming left V 4 bases short and J 4 bases short, with 12 bases between. The CDR3 sequence: CASSSGEGADTQYF. The CDR3 coding sequence is TGTGCCAGCAGTTCCGGGGAAGGGGCAGATACGCAGTATTTT.